A single T cell receptor (beta chain) is shown here with its context. Generated by immunoSEQ multiplex PCR, the TCRdb table keeps only in-frame clones and is missing some. The sample has about 120,000 clones; 86% are singletons. Specified time point: peripheral blood 6 weeks after treatment start. This sample was included in a study of PD-L1 blockade in urothelial cancer. Whole-study context: Blood was evaluated 3 weeks (second dose) and 6 weeks after therapy began.

Trimming stripped 3 bases from V and 1 base from J, with 16 bases between. Germline CDR1 LNHDA, CDR2 SQIVND (reference sequence). The CDR3 is 16 amino acids. The chain combines TRBV19 with TRBJ2-7, with a possible D match to TRBD1 (6 bases). This clonotype originated in a man aged 50-59 years with urothelial cancer. The sample consisted of PBMCs, taken around atezolizumab (anti-PD-L1) treatment. Here the CDR3 reads CASSIQGGTFSYEQYF. The CDR3 nucleotides are TGTGCCAGTAGTATCCAAGGGGGAACCTTTTCCTACGAGCAGTACTTC.